Listed below are T cell receptor beta chains from one sample, sequenced in a study of T cell responses to AZD1222 COVID-19 vaccine. The protocol was immunoSEQ multiplex PCR, while the TCRdb copy is restricted to in-frame clones and leaves out a portion. The sample consists of approximately 150,000 clones, under 95% of them appearing once. The material was peripheral blood, obtained on day 0 of MenACWY control vaccination. The source is an adult in good health. The CDR3 runs from the conserved cysteine through the conserved F or W. The D gene is left open where the match is weak. Expanded clones get a size class; other rows say once, few or many, or leave the size out.

j_call: TRBJ1-2; clone_size: NA; d_call: TRBD1; v_call: TRBV12-3/TRBV12-4; cdr3_nt: TGTGCCACGGGACAGGGGTATGGCTACACCTTC; cdr3_aa: CATGQGYGYTF
j_call: TRBJ1-2; clone_size: few; d_call: NA; v_call: TRBV4-3; cdr3_nt: TGCGCCAGCAGCCAAGTCCGGGGCCTCGATGGCTACACCTTC; cdr3_aa: CASSQVRGLDGYTF
j_call: TRBJ2-1; clone_size: NA; d_call: NA; v_call: TRBV7-2; cdr3_nt: TGTGCCAGCAGCTTAGGTACCGGGAACTACAATGAGCAGTTCTTC; cdr3_aa: CASSLGTGNYNEQFF
j_call: TRBJ1-1; clone_size: NA; d_call: TRBD1; v_call: TRBV30; cdr3_nt: TGTGCCTGGAGTGCCCTCCGGGACAGGACTACCTTGACGAACACTGAAGCTTTCTTT; cdr3_aa: CAWSALRDRTTLTNTEAFF
j_call: TRBJ2-5; clone_size: NA; d_call: TRBD2; v_call: TRBV19; cdr3_nt: TGTGCCAGTAGCCCCGGACTAGCGGGAGGAGAGACCCAGTACTTC; cdr3_aa: CASSPGLAGGETQYF
j_call: TRBJ1-1; clone_size: NA; d_call: NA; v_call: TRBV19; cdr3_nt: TGTGCCAGTAGTATAGCCCTGACCTACGTGGCTGAAGCTTTCTTT; cdr3_aa: CASSIALTYVAEAFF
j_call: TRBJ1-2; clone_size: NA; d_call: TRBD1; v_call: TRBV5-1; cdr3_nt: TGCGCCAGCAGCTTGGGACAGGGATACTATGGCTACACCTTC; cdr3_aa: CASSLGQGYYGYTF
j_call: TRBJ1-1; clone_size: NA; d_call: NA; v_call: TRBV11-2; cdr3_nt: TGTGCCAGCAGCTCCCCCGCTAACACTGAAGCTTTCTTT; cdr3_aa: CASSSPANTEAFF
j_call: TRBJ2-7; clone_size: NA; d_call: NA; v_call: TRBV10-2; cdr3_nt: TGCGCCAGCAGTGACCCCTCTGGAGTGAACGAGCAGTACTTC; cdr3_aa: CASSDPSGVNEQYF
j_call: TRBJ1-5; clone_size: NA; d_call: NA; v_call: TRBV19; cdr3_nt: TGTGCCAGTACTATTGACACGGGGGTCCAGCCCCAGCATTTT; cdr3_aa: CASTIDTGVQPQHF
j_call: TRBJ2-5; clone_size: NA; d_call: TRBD2; v_call: TRBV6-2/TRBV6-3; cdr3_nt: TGTGCCAGCAGCTTCCCACTAGCGGTACAAGAGACCCAGTACTTC; cdr3_aa: CASSFPLAVQETQYF